Listed here is a single T cell receptor beta chain. What it binds is not known. This entry comes from a study of cytomegalovirus exposure and HLA in healthy donors. With 60 Vbeta and 13 Jbeta primers, the PCR was carried out. Sequenced by immunoSEQ multiplex PCR; TCRdb stores in-frame clones only, minus some. This table holds fewer than 150,000 clones, around 77% found once. Healthy bone marrow donors made up the donors. In germline, CDR1 is MNHNS, CDR2 SASEGT. The CDR3 sequence is 14 residues long. V was pared by 4 bases and J by 2 bases, with 4 bases of the junction left unmatched. Study results and limitations: TCR beta chain V- and J-gene trimming was linked, in a later analysis, to a missense variant in DCLRE1C.

This clonotype was obtained from a man in his fifties or sixties in good health and CMV-seronegative. This chain uses TRBV6-1 with TRBJ2-7; 8 bases line up with TRBD1. Specimen: PBMCs. The CDR3 region is CASSGQGLTYEQYF. CDR3 DNA: TGTGCCAGCAGTGGACAGGGGCTGACCTACGAGCAGTACTTC.